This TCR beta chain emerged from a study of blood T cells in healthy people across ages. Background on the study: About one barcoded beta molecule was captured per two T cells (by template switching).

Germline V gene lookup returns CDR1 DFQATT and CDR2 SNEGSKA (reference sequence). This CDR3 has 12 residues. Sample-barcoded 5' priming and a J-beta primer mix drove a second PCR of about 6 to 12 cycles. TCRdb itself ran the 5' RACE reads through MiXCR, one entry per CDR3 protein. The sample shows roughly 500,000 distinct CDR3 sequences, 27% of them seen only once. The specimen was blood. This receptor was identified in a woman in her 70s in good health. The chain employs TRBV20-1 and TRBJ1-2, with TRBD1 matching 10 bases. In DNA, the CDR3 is TGCGGGGCCCGGGACAGGGGCGATGGCTACACCTTC. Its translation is CGARDRGDGYTF.